Described below is a single T cell receptor beta chain sequence and its context. Germline loops: CDR1 LNHNV, CDR2 YYDKDF (reference sequence). The CDR3 contains 15 residues. Deletions cut 6 bases from V and 7 bases from J, with 19 bases between. TCRdb's copy holds only in-frame clones and misses some; the assay was immunoSEQ multiplex PCR. The sample includes approximately 160,000 clones, around nine tenths of them seen just once. The entry originates in a study of blood T cell repertoires in COVID-19. This receptor was obtained from a man aged 55 to 70 with COVID-19, enrolled during active disease. This chain connects TRBV15 to TRBJ1-5; TRBD1 is a possible D gene (5 bases). Sequencing was carried out using peripheral blood. CDR3 nucleotide sequence: TGTGCCACCAGGGAAGGGACTGGGACGGGGCAGCCCCAGCATTTT. This translates into CATREGTGTGQPQHF.